These 21 T cell receptor beta chains were sequenced from one sample in a study of a mutant IDH1 vaccine in newly diagnosed glioma. Time point specified: week 11, during vaccination. Every vaccination contained 300 ug of the mutant IDH1 20-mer peptide and was paired with topical imiquimod. These receptors lack a known antigen. Assay used: immunoSEQ multiplex PCR; TCRdb lists only in-frame clones, some missing. The sample lists about 39,000 clones, around 80% occurring once. Specimen: peripheral blood mononuclear cells (PBMCs), collected from a glioma patient whose treatment included an IDH1 peptide vaccine. These receptors were obtained from a woman between 25 and 40 years old with glioma. Some clones in this sample may be carry-over from other donors' samples.

J is TRBJ2-7 and V is TRBV27, with D maybe TRBD1 (6 bases). Germline V CDR1 and CDR2: MNHEY, SMNVEV (reference sequence). The CDR3 is 14 amino acids. V was clipped by 6 bases and J by 2 bases, with 14 bases between them. The CDR3: CASSPAWGPYEQYF. The CDR3 DNA follows: TGTGCCAGCAGCCCCGCCTGGGGGCCCTACGAGCAGTACTTC.

This chain uses TRBV7-6 with TRBJ2-2, with 9 nucleotides matching TRBD2. Germline CDR1 and CDR2: SGHVS and FNYEAQ. This CDR3 has 18 amino acids. J was trimmed by 0 bases and V by 1 base; bases with no gene match: 6. The CDR3 protein is CASSLGSSGRPNTGELFF. CDR3 DNA sequence: TGTGCCAGCAGCTTAGGGAGTAGCGGGAGACCGAACACCGGGGAGCTGTTTTTT. The variable domain in full, completed from reference TRBV7-6 and TRBJ2-2, reads GAGVSQSPRYKVTKRGQDVALRCDPISGHVSLYWYRQALGQGPEFLTYFNYEAQQDKSGLPNDRFSAERPEGSISTLTIQRTEQRDSAMYRCASSLGSSGRPNTGELFFGEGSRLTVL.

Written as DNA, the CDR3 is TGTGCCAGTAGTATCGGGACTAGCGTCAGCTCCTACAATGAGCAGTTCTTC. Translation gives CASSIGTSVSSYNEQFF. The chain employs TRBV19 and TRBJ2-1; TRBD2 agrees at 10 bases. V was pared by 3 bases and J by 0 bases, with 5 bases of the junction left unmatched. The CDR3 extends over 17 amino acids. Germline V CDR1 and CDR2: LNHDA, SQIVND (reference sequence).

The V call is TRBV29-1, the J call TRBJ2-5, with 7 positions matching TRBD1. Germline V gene data show CDR1 as SQVTM and CDR2 as ANQGSEA. There are 13 residues in the CDR3. V was clipped by 3 bases and J by 5 bases; unmatched bases: 6. In nucleotides, the CDR3 is TGCAGCGTTGAGAGCCGAGGGGGCGAGACCCAGTACTTC. Translated: CSVESRGGETQYF.

The V gene is TRBV5-3, the J gene TRBJ1-5; D is ambiguous. TRBV5-3 belongs to the ORF category, with a function that is uncertain. The CDR3 is 13 residues long. Between the trimmed V and J ends, which lost 2 bases and 8 bases, there was a span of 11 bases. For the CDR3, the DNA is TGTGCCAGAAGCTTAGAAGGGTTTGAGCCCCAGCATTTT. It translates to CARSLEGFEPQHF.

The V gene is TRBV5-6, the J gene TRBJ2-5; TRBD1 aligns across 7 bases. Trimming at V came to 5 bases and at J to 12 bases, leaving 10 bases not matched to a gene. Looked up from germline, CDR1 is SGHDT and CDR2 is YYEEEE. The CDR3 covers 12 residues. The CDR3 DNA reads as TGTGCCAGCAGACTTAAGGGGGCCGGGGAGTACTTC. This codes for CASRLKGAGEYF.

The J gene is TRBJ2-7, the V gene TRBV4-1; D remains unclear. V was cut by 1 base and J by 3 bases, with 7 bases left in between. The CDR3 consists of 13 residues. From germline, CDR1 is MGHRA and CDR2 YSYEKL. CDR3: CASSQATDYEQYF. Written as DNA, the CDR3 is TGCGCCAGCAGCCAAGCGACCGACTACGAGCAGTACTTC.

This chain joins TRBV2 and TRBJ2-1, with TRBD2 matching 9 bases. The V gene end was trimmed by 11 bases and the J gene end by 8 bases; junction bases not matched to a gene: 13. CDR3 length: 14 residues. Germline CDR1 SNHLY, CDR2 FYNNEI. DNA for the CDR3: TGTGCCGAGACCGGGCGGGAGGGCGGAGATGAGCAGTTCTTC. This sequence encodes CAETGREGGDEQFF.

This clone was detected only a few times. The chain recombines TRBV29-1 with TRBJ1-1; 8 bases align to TRBD1. The CDR3 length is 13 residues. Per germline, CDR1 SQVTM and CDR2 ANQGSEA. V shed 5 bases and J 4 bases; nucleotides not matched to a gene: 6. CDR3 nucleotides: TGCAGCGTTAGGGCAGGGGGCGGCACTGAAGCTTTCTTT. This sequence encodes CSVRAGGGTEAFF.

The genes are TRBV30 and TRBJ1-6; no clear D gene. The germline CDR1 and CDR2 sequences are GTSNPN and SVGIG (reference sequence). CDR3 length: 11 residues. The germline V and J ends were trimmed by 0 bases and 10 bases, with 4 bases remaining between them. The CDR3 bases are TGTGCCTGGAGTGTAGGATCACCCCTCCACTTT. This sequence encodes CAWSVGSPLHF.

The rearrangement uses TRBV6-5 and TRBJ2-1; the D gene could be TRBD1 or TRBD2 (7 bases each). Germline CDR1 is MNHEY and CDR2 is SVGAGI. This CDR3 spans 11 amino acids. V lost 10 bases and J lost 15, with 19 bases in between. The CDR3 reads CATRGWEGGFF. The CDR3, as DNA: TGTGCCACCAGGGGGTGGGAGGGAGGGTTCTTC.

The rearrangement uses TRBV5-6 and TRBJ1-1; 7 nucleotides align to TRBD1. The junction had 8 bases not matched to a gene; V was cut back by 3 bases and J by 6 bases. Germline lookup yields CDR1 SGHDT and CDR2 YYEEEE. The CDR3 spans 14 residues. Here the CDR3 reads CASSSATGSAEAFF. The CDR3 DNA reads as TGTGCCAGCAGCTCCGCGACAGGGTCGGCTGAAGCTTTCTTT.

The V and J genes are TRBV5-1 and TRBJ2-1; no clear D gene. Between the trimmed V and J ends, which lost 3 bases and 8 bases, there was a span of 9 bases. This CDR3 contains 12 residues. Germline V gene sequence: CDR1 SGHRS, CDR2 YFSETQ. DNA of the CDR3: TGCGCCAGCAGCTCGACGGTCGATGAGCAGTTCTTC. It encodes CASSSTVDEQFF.

V is TRBV5-6 and J is TRBJ2-5; D gene uncertain. V was clipped by 0 bases and J by 2 bases, with 5 bases between them. The CDR3 is 13 residues long. Germline V gene sequence: CDR1 SGHDT, CDR2 YYEEEE. CDR3 nucleotides: TGTGCCAGCAGCTTGGGAGGACAAGAGACCCAGTACTTC. Encoded protein: CASSLGGQETQYF.

This rearrangement joins TRBV28 to TRBJ1-2, with TRBD1 identical over 7 bases. In germline, CDR1 is MDHEN, CDR2 SYDVKM. This CDR3 contains 13 residues. V lost 5 bases, J lost 4 bases, and 4 bases stayed unmatched. CDR3 loop: CASSLGTVYGYTF. The CDR3 DNA follows: TGTGCCAGCAGTCTCGGGACAGTCTATGGCTACACCTTC.

This chain links TRBV10-1 with TRBJ2-6; D possibly corresponds to TRBD1 (5 bases). Germline lookup yields CDR1 WNHNN and CDR2 SYGVQD (reference sequence). V dropped 6 bases and J dropped 1 base, with 16 bases sitting between them. The CDR3 is 17 residues long. CDR3 DNA sequence: TGCGCCAGCAGCAGGGATTTCTCCCTGTCTGGGGCCAACGTCCTGACTTTC. Residues: CASSRDFSLSGANVLTF.

This chain joins TRBV30 and TRBJ1-1; D unresolved. Deletions cut 5 bases from V and 1 base from J, with 11 bases between. Per the germline V gene, CDR1 is GTSNPN and CDR2 is SVGIG (reference sequence). The CDR3 has 13 amino acids. This CDR3 is CAWCGERNTEAFF. Written as DNA, the CDR3 is TGTGCCTGGTGCGGGGAGCGGAACACTGAAGCTTTCTTT. Together with reference TRBV30 and TRBJ1-1, the CDR3 gives the full variable domain: SQTIHQWPATLVQPVGSPLSLECTVEGTSNPNLYWYRQAAGRGLQLLFYSVGIGQISSEVPQNLSASRPQDRQFILSSKKLLLSDSGFYLCAWCGERNTEAFFGQGTRLTVV.

By its share, this clone is medium-sized. CDR3 nucleotides: TGCGCCAGCAGGAGCCAATGGGACACTGAAGCTTTCTTT. Its translation: CASRSQWDTEAFF. This chain connects TRBV5-1 to TRBJ1-1; D gene unclear. Trimming removed 5 bases from V and 3 bases from J, with 11 bases in between. Germline lookup yields CDR1 SGHRS and CDR2 YFSETQ. The CDR3 is 13 residues long.

This clone was seen only once. Here the CDR3 reads CAWSVLGGGAKNIQYF. In nucleotides, the CDR3 is TGTGCCTGGAGTGTTCTAGGCGGAGGAGCCAAAAACATTCAGTACTTC. The J gene is TRBJ2-4, the V gene TRBV30; possibly TRBD2 for D (5 bases). This CDR3 is 16 amino acids long. V dropped 0 bases and J dropped 0 bases, with 12 bases sitting between them. Germline CDR1 GTSNPN, CDR2 SVGIG (reference sequence). Full variable domain (outside the CDR3, taken from reference TRBV30 and TRBJ2-4): SQTIHQWPATLVQPVGSPLSLECTVEGTSNPNLYWYRQAAGRGLQLLFYSVGIGQISSEVPQNLSASRPQDRQFILSSKKLLLSDSGFYLCAWSVLGGGAKNIQYFGAGTRLSVL.

The chain couples TRBV2 to TRBJ2-1; TRBD2 agrees at 8 bases. The V and J ends lost 7 bases and 8 bases, in that order; junction bases with no gene match: 7. Germline assignment: CDR1 SNHLY and CDR2 FYNNEI. This CDR3 spans 13 amino acids. CDR3 sequence reads: CASKREGRDEQFF. CDR3 coding DNA: TGTGCCAGCAAACGGGAGGGCCGGGATGAGCAGTTCTTC. Together with reference TRBV2 and TRBJ2-1, the CDR3 gives the full variable domain: EPEVTQTPSHQVTQMGQEVILRCVPISNHLYFYWYRQILGQKVEFLVSFYNNEISEKSEIFDDQFSVERPDGSNFTLKIRSTKLEDSAMYFCASKREGRDEQFFGPGTRLTVL.

This chain connects TRBV7-8 to TRBJ1-3; D gene ambiguous. Trimming removed 0 bases from V and 0 bases from J, with 9 bases in between. Germline CDR1 is SGHVS and CDR2 is FQNEAQ. This CDR3 region has 16 residues. CDR3 sequence reads: CASSLALGYSGNTIYF. CDR3 DNA sequence: TGTGCCAGCAGCTTAGCCCTCGGATACTCTGGAAACACCATATATTTT.